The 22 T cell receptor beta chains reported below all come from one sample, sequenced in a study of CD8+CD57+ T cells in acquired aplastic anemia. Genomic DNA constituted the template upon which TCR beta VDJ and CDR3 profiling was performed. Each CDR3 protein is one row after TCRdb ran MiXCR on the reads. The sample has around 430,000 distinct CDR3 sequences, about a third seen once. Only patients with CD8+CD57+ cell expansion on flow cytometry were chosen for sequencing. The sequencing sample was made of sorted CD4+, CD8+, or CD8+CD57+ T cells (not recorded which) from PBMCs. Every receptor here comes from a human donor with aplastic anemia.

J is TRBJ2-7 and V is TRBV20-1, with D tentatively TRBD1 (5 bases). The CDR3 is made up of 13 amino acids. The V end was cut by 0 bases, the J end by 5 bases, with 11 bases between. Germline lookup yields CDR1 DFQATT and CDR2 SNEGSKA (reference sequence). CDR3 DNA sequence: TGCAGTGCTAGAGACAGGGTTCTGCACGAGCAGTACTTC. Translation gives CSARDRVLHEQYF.

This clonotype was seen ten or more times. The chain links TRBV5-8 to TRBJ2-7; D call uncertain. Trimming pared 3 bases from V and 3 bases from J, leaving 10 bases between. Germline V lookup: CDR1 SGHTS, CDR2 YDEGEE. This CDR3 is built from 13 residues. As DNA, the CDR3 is TGTGCCAGCAGCTCCCAGCCTTTCTACGAGCAGTACTTC. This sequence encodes CASSSQPFYEQYF.

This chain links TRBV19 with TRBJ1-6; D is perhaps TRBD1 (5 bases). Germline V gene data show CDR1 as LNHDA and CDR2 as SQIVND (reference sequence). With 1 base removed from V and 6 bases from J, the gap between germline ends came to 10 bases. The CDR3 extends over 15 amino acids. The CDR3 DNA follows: TGTGCCAGTAGTATAGTTCAGGGAAGTAATTCACCCCTCCACTTT. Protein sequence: CASSIVQGSNSPLHF.

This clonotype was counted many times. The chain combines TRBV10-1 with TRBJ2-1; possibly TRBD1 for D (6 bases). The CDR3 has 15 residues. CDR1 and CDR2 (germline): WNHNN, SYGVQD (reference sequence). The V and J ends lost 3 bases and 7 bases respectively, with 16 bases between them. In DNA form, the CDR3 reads TGCGCCAGCAGTGATAGAGGCAGGGGACGGAATGAGCAGTTCTTC. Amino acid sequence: CASSDRGRGRNEQFF.

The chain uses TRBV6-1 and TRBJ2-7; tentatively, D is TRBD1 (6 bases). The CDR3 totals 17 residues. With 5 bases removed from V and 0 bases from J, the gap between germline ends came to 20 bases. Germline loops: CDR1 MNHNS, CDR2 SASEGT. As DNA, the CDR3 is TGTGCCAGCAGTACGTCCCGGGACACCGCAATCTCCTACGAGCAGTACTTC. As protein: CASSTSRDTAISYEQYF.

DNA for the CDR3: TGTGCCAGTAGTCTCCTTAGCGGGAGTCTCACAGATACGCAGTATTTT. Encoded protein: CASSLLSGSLTDTQYF. The chain employs TRBV19 and TRBJ2-3; 9 positions agree with TRBD2. J lost 2 bases, V lost 5 bases, and 8 bases had no gene match. This CDR3 has 16 residues. Germline values: CDR1 LNHDA, CDR2 SQIVND (reference sequence).

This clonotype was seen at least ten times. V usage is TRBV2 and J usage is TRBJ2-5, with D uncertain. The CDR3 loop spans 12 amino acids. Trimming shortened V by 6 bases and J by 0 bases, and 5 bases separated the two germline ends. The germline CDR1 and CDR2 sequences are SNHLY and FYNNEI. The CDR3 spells CASSRDQETQYF. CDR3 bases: TGTGCCAGCAGCCGGGACCAAGAGACCCAGTACTTC.

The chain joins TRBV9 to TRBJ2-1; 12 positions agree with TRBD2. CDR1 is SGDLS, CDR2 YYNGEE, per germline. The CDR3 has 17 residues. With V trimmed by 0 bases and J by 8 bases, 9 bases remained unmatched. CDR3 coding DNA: TGTGCCAGCAGCGTAGACCTAGCGGGAGGGCCGTCGGATGAGCAGTTCTTC. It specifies CASSVDLAGGPSDEQFF.

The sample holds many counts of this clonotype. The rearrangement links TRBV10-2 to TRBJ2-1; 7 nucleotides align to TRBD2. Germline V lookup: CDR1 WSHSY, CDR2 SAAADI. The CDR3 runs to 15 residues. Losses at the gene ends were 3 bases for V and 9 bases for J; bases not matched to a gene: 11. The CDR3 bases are TGCGCCAGCAGTGATCCTTATCGACTAGCCCTTGAGCAGTTCTTC. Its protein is CASSDPYRLALEQFF.

CDR3 loop: CAISESTRVSGSPLHF. CDR3 nucleotides: TGTGCCATCAGTGAGTCGACTCGGGTTTCAGGTTCACCCCTCCACTTT. The chain uses TRBV10-3 and TRBJ1-6; D gene uncertain. The CDR3 totals 16 residues. V lost 0 bases, J lost 9 bases, and 15 bases lay in between. Germline V gene sequence: CDR1 ENHRY, CDR2 SYGVKD.

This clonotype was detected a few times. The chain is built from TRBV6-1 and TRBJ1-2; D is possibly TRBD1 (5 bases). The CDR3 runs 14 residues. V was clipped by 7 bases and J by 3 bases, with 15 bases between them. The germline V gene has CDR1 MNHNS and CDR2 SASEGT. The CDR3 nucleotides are TGTGCCAGCAACCTAGGGACGGGGGACTATGGCTACACCTTC. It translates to CASNLGTGDYGYTF.

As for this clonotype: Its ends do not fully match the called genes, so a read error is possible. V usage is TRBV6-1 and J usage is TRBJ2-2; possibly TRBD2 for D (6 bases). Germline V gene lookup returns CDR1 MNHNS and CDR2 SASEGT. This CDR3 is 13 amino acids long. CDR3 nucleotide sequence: TGTGCCAGCAGTAAGGACTACCACAATGAGCAGTTTTTT. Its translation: CASSKDYHNEQFF.

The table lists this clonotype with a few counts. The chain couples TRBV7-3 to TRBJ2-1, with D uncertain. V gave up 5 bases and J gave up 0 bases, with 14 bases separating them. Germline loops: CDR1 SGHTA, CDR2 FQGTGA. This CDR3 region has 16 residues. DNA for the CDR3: TGTGCCAGCAGCCCGATGACGCTTAACTCCTACAATGAGCAGTTCTTC. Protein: CASSPMTLNSYNEQFF.

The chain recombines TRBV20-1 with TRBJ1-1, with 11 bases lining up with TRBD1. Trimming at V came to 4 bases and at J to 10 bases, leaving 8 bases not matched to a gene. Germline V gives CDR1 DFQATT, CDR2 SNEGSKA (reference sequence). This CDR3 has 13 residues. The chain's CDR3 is CSAKGTGGFRAFF. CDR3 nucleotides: TGCAGTGCTAAGGGGACAGGGGGGTTTCGAGCTTTCTTT.

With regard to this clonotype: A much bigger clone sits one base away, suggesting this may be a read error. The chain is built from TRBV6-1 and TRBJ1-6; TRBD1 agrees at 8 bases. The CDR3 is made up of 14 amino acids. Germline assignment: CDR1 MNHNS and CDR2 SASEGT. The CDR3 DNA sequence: TGTGCCAGCGGTGAACGGGACAGGAGGGGACCCCTCCACTTT. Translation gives CASGERDRRGPLHF.

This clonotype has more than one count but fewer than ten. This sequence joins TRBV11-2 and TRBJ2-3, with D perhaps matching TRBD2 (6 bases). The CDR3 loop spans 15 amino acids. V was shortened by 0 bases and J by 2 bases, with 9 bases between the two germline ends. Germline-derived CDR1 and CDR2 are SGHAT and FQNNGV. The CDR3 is CASSLDRETTDTQYF. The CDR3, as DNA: TGTGCCAGCAGCTTAGATCGGGAGACCACAGATACGCAGTATTTT.

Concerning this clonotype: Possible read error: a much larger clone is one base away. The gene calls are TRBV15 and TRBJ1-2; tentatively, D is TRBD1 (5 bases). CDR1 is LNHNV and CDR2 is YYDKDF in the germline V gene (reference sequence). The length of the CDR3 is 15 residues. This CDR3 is CASSTTGRPLTGYTF. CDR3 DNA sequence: TGTGCCAGCAGCACAACAGGCCGACCCCTAACTGGCTACACCTTC.

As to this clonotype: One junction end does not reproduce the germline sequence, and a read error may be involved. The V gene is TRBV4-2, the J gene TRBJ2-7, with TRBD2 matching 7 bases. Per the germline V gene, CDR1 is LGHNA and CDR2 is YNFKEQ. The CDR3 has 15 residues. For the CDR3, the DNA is TGTGCCAACAGCCAGCGCGGGGGTCCGTCCTACGAGCAGTACTTC. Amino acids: CANSQRGGPSYEQYF.

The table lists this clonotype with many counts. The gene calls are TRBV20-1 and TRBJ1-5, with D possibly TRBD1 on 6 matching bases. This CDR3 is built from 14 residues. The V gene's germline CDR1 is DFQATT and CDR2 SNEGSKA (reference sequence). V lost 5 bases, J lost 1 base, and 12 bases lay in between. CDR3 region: CSAPEGGSNQPQHF. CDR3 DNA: TGCAGTGCTCCAGAGGGGGGGAGCAATCAGCCCCAGCATTTT.

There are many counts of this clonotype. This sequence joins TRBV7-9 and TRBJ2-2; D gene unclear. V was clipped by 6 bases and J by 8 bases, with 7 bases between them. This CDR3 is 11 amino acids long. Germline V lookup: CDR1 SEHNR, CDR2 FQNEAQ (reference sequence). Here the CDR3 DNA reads TGTGCCAGCAGACGTAGGGGGGAGCTGTTTTTT. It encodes CASRRRGELFF. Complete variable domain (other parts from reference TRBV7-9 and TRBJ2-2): DTGVSQNPRHKITKRGQNVTFRCDPISEHNRLYWYRQTLGQGPEFLTYFQNEAQLEKSRLLSDRFSAERPKGSFSTLEIQRTEQGDSAMYLCASRRRGELFFGEGSRLTVL.

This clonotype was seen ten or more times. CDR3 in amino acids: CSASTFGAQHF. The CDR3 DNA reads TGCAGCGCCTCCACGTTTGGGGCCCAGCATTTT. The V call is TRBV29-1, the J call TRBJ1-5; D unresolved. The CDR3 has 11 residues. Trimming pared 7 bases from V and 11 bases from J, leaving 15 bases between. Germline V gene sequence: CDR1 SQVTM, CDR2 ANQGSEA.

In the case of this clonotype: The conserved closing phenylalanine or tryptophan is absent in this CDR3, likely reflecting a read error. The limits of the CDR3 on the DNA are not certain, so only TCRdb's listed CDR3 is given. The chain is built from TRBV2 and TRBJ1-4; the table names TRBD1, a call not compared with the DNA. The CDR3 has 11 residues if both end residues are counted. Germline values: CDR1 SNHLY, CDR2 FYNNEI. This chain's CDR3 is CASRGRDRGDY.